This is a list of T cell receptor beta chains from one sample in a study of CD8 T cells in Susac syndrome. In TCRdb, the immunoSEQ multiplex PCR reads were re-called with MiXCR into one record per CDR3 protein. Among some 190,000 distinct CDR3 sequences listed, roughly 95% were seen once. The sequenced sample was CD4+ T cells from PBMCs. The receptors stem from a human donor with multiple sclerosis. The CDR3 runs from the conserved cysteine through the conserved F or W. D genes are given only for firm matches. Only part of the rows carry a size: once, few, many, or a class if the clone is expanded.

CSVVPTSGGAKYTQYF	TGCAGCGTTGTCCCGACTAGCGGGGGGGCCAAGTATACGCAGTATTTT	TRBD2	TRBV29-1	TRBJ2-3	NA
CASSEAGTNTEAFF	TGTGCCAGCAGTGAGGCAGGGACTAACACTGAAGCTTTCTTT	NA	TRBV25-1	TRBJ1-1	NA
CSARVWGRVSYEQYF	TGCAGTGCTAGAGTTTGGGGCAGGGTATCCTACGAGCAGTACTTC	NA	TRBV20-1	TRBJ2-7	NA
CASRYGGAGANVLTF	TGTGCCAGCAGGTACGGGGGAGCTGGGGCCAACGTCCTGACTTTC	NA	TRBV28	TRBJ2-6	NA
CSARQTNQPQHF	TGCAGTGCTAGACAGACAAATCAGCCCCAGCATTTT	NA	TRBV20-1	TRBJ1-5	NA
CSARDPFGTGRVYEQYF	TGCAGTGCTAGAGATCCGTTTGGGACAGGGAGGGTCTACGAGCAGTACTTC	TRBD1	TRBV20-1	TRBJ2-7	NA
CSATQGRGSDTQYF	TGCAGTGCCACCCAGGGTCGTGGGTCAGATACGCAGTATTTT	NA	TRBV20-1	TRBJ2-3	once
CASSPRLAGGQATDTQYF	TGTGCCAGCAGTCCGCGACTAGCGGGGGGTCAAGCGACAGATACGCAGTATTTT	TRBD2	TRBV6-2/TRBV6-3	TRBJ2-3	NA
CATSRDLATGGNEQFF	TGTGCCACCAGCAGAGATTTGGCGACAGGGGGCAATGAGCAGTTCTTC	TRBD1	TRBV15	TRBJ2-1	NA
CATADRSGNQPQHF	TGTGCCACCGCAGACAGGTCGGGCAATCAGCCCCAGCATTTT	NA	TRBV10-3	TRBJ1-5	once
CSARDPSGASNEQFF	TGCAGTGCTAGAGATCCTAGCGGGGCCTCCAATGAGCAGTTCTTC	TRBD2	TRBV20-1	TRBJ2-1	NA
CASGLGGNYNEQFF	TGTGCTAGTGGTTTGGGCGGGAATTACAATGAGCAGTTCTTC	NA	TRBV12-5	TRBJ2-1	NA
CASSPSRGKSYEQYF	TGCGCCAGCAGCCCGTCGAGGGGAAAGTCCTACGAGCAGTACTTC	NA	TRBV4-1	TRBJ2-7	NA
CASSLDRGDIQYF	TGCGCCAGCAGCCTGGACAGGGGGGACATTCAGTACTTC	TRBD1	TRBV5-1	TRBJ2-4	NA
CASTTEGWNQPQHF	TGTGCCAGCACCACAGAGGGTTGGAATCAGCCCCAGCATTTT	NA	TRBV28	TRBJ1-5	NA
CASSVGTVTTDTQYF	TGTGCCAGCAGCGTAGGAACCGTTACCACAGATACGCAGTATTTT	NA	TRBV9	TRBJ2-3	NA
CASSDIRGVYGYTF	TGTGCCAGCAGTGATATTCGTGGGGTATATGGCTACACCTTC	NA	TRBV27	TRBJ1-2	NA
CSVGTTGPYNEQFF	TGCAGCGTTGGGACGACAGGGCCCTACAATGAGCAGTTCTTC	TRBD1	TRBV29-1	TRBJ2-1	NA
CASSLGDYYEQYF	TGCGCCAGCAGCTTGGGGGACTACTACGAGCAGTACTTC	TRBD2	TRBV5-1	TRBJ2-7	NA
CASSVYPYEQYF	TGTGCCAGCAGCGTCTACCCCTACGAGCAGTACTTC	NA	TRBV7-2	TRBJ2-7	once
CASSVGGAAYGYTF	TGTGCCAGCAGCGTAGGGGGGGCGGCCTATGGCTACACCTTC	NA	TRBV9	TRBJ1-2	NA
CASSGGGWTTEAFF	TGTGCCAGCAGCGGGGGAGGCTGGACCACTGAAGCTTTCTTT	NA	TRBV9	TRBJ1-1	NA
CASSPLAGGTPSYNEQFF	TGTGCCAGCAGCCCACTAGCGGGGGGGACGCCCTCCTACAATGAGCAGTTCTTC	TRBD2	TRBV3-1	TRBJ2-1	NA
CLAALGVGNYGYTF	TGCCTTGCCGCCTTAGGGGTTGGGAACTATGGCTACACCTTC	NA	TRBV20-1	TRBJ1-2	NA
CASSMGLVRTDTQYF	TGTGCCAGTAGTATGGGACTAGTCCGCACAGATACGCAGTATTTT	TRBD2	TRBV19	TRBJ2-3	NA
CSAGSGGASYEQYF	TGCAGTGCTGGTAGCGGGGGAGCCTCCTACGAGCAGTACTTC	TRBD2	TRBV20-1	TRBJ2-7	NA
CASMTAVRETQYF	TGTGCCAGCATGACGGCGGTTCGGGAGACCCAGTACTTC	NA	TRBV2	TRBJ2-5	few
CASSKFAGTASYEQYF	TGTGCCAGCAGCAAGTTCGCCGGGACAGCTTCCTACGAGCAGTACTTC	TRBD1	TRBV9	TRBJ2-7	NA
CSVGSTRGGSYTEAFF	TGCAGCGTCGGGTCCACGAGAGGAGGGTCTTACACTGAAGCTTTCTTT	NA	TRBV29-1	TRBJ1-1	NA
CSVDSLFYGYTF	TGCAGCGTTGACAGTTTGTTCTATGGCTACACCTTC	NA	TRBV29-1	TRBJ1-2	once
CSVPRRAAKGYNEQFF	TGCAGCGTCCCTAGGAGGGCGGCCAAGGGATACAATGAGCAGTTCTTC	NA	TRBV29-1	TRBJ2-1	NA
CASRGGRFDETQYF	TGTGCAAGTCGGGGGGGCCGTTTCGACGAGACCCAGTACTTC	TRBD2	TRBV2	TRBJ2-5	NA
CSARGDLGKLFF	TGCAGTGCTAGGGGAGACCTGGGTAAACTGTTTTTT	NA	TRBV20-1	TRBJ1-4	NA